The TCR beta chain under discussion was sequenced for a study of cytomegalovirus exposure and HLA in healthy donors. Across the whole study: A prior study identified 120 million or so unique TCR beta sequences from some 180 million T cells. The study's findings and limits: The study listed roughly 150 cytomegalovirus-associated TCR beta chains. Among immune exposure information, only CMV serostatus was available.

Of note for this clone: What it recognizes is unknown.

PCR was performed using 60 Vbeta and 13 Jbeta primers. Method: immunoSEQ multiplex PCR; TCRdb's copy keeps in-frame clones and lacks some. Altogether roughly 150,000 clones are present, around four fifths being singletons, with the ten largest covering 1.5% to 2%. The CDR3 totals 15 residues. Germline CDR1 is MNHNS and CDR2 is SASEGT. Trimming cost V 5 bases and J 3 bases; bases outside gene matches: 7. Sequenced input: PBMCs. The sequence derives from a woman under 30 in good health and CMV-seronegative. The chain employs TRBV6-1 and TRBJ1-1; 9 nucleotides align to TRBD1. CDR3 sequence (DNA): TGTGCCAGCAGTCTTGAACAGGGGGCAGACACTGAAGCTTTCTTT. Its protein is CASSLEQGADTEAFF.